These 24 T cell receptor beta chains were all obtained from the same sample, sequenced in a study of beta chain features in type 1 diabetes. Investigators reverse transcribed all isolated RNA, so they sequenced expressed TCRB transcripts. The repertoire was sequenced with immunoSEQ multiplex PCR; TCRdb's copy has only in-frame clones and lacks some. The sample lists about 210,000 clones; approximately 10% were seen once. The sample was central memory CD4+ T cells from blood. Receptor source: a man between 18 and 35 years old in good health.

As for this clone: A read error may produce the germline difference seen at one junction end. The genes are TRBV7-2 and TRBJ2-7; a weak D match, TRBD2 (6 bases). This CDR3 contains 11 residues. From germline, CDR1 is SGHTA and CDR2 FQGNSA. CDR3 loop: CASSLGLPILF. Here the CDR3 DNA reads TGTGCCAGCAGCCTAGGACTACCTATCCTCTTC.

Written as DNA, the CDR3 is TGTGCCACCAGCAGAGAAGCGGCTAGCGGGAGGGCCGGGTACGAGCAGTACTTC. It codes for CATSREAASGRAGYEQYF. This chain uses TRBV15 with TRBJ2-7; TRBD2 matches at 12 bases. The ends lost 0 bases at V and 4 bases at J; junction bases unmatched: 10. Germline CDR1 and CDR2: LNHNV and YYDKDF (reference sequence). The length of the CDR3 is 18 residues.

The J gene is TRBJ1-4, the V gene TRBV30; D not resolved. This CDR3 has 11 residues. CDR1 is GTSNPN, CDR2 SVGIG, per germline (reference sequence). V dropped 6 bases and J dropped 4 bases, with 6 bases sitting between them. CDR3 sequence reads: CACYGNEKLFF. The CDR3 DNA reads as TGTGCCTGTTACGGTAATGAAAAACTGTTTTTT.

The sample holds a few counts of this clone. The rearrangement links TRBV7-9 to TRBJ2-7; D is perhaps TRBD2 (5 bases). CDR3 length: 15 amino acids. V dropped 5 bases and J dropped 3 bases, with 17 bases sitting between them. Germline lookup yields CDR1 SEHNR and CDR2 FQNEAQ (reference sequence). In DNA form, the CDR3 reads TGTGCCAGCAGCCCCCCAGGTCCGGGGTTCTACGAGCAGTACTTC. Translated: CASSPPGPGFYEQYF.

The rearrangement uses TRBV29-1 and TRBJ2-1; tentatively, D is TRBD2 (5 bases). V was shortened by 7 bases and J by 8 bases, with 12 bases between the two germline ends. The CDR3 extends over 11 amino acids. The V gene's germline CDR1 is SQVTM and CDR2 ANQGSEA. The CDR3 loop reads CSGVLEYEQFF. In DNA form, the CDR3 reads TGCAGCGGTGTACTAGAGTATGAGCAGTTCTTC.

This clone was detected many times. V is TRBV4-3 and J is TRBJ2-1; 8 positions agree with TRBD1. J was trimmed by 5 bases and V by 4 bases; bases with no gene match: 7. The CDR3 is made up of 15 amino acids. CDR1 is LGHNA and CDR2 is YSLEER in the germline V gene. The DNA of the CDR3 is TGCGCCAGCAGCCCGTGGACAGGGACGGACAATGAGCAGTTCTTC. It codes for CASSPWTGTDNEQFF.

A remark on this clone: The identical CDR3 is also encoded by other nucleotide sequences in the sample. This sequence joins TRBV7-2 and TRBJ2-7, with D perhaps TRBD2 (5 bases). Per the germline V gene, CDR1 is SGHTA and CDR2 is FQGNSA. Between the trimmed V and J ends, which lost 3 bases and 0 bases, there was a span of 6 bases. This CDR3 region has 13 residues. The CDR3, as DNA: TGTGCCAGCAGCTTGGGAGTCTCCTACGAGCAGTACTTC. It encodes CASSLGVSYEQYF.

CDR3 DNA sequence: TGCAGCGTTGGTACAGGGCGTTGGCCCTACGAGCAGTACTTC. It codes for CSVGTGRWPYEQYF. This chain connects TRBV29-1 to TRBJ2-5, with D possibly being TRBD1 (6 bases). Judging by the DNA end, TRBJ2-7 fits better; the J call may be wrong. The CDR3 sequence is 14 residues long. Germline CDR1 reads SQVTM; CDR2 reads ANQGSEA.

For the CDR3, the DNA is TGTGCCAGCAGCGGACCGGGGGAGTCGGCTGAAGCTTTCTTT. As protein: CASSGPGESAEAFF. The V gene is TRBV9, the J gene TRBJ1-1; D possibly corresponds to TRBD1 (5 bases). V lost 3 bases to trimming and J lost 6 bases, with 15 bases between them. The CDR3 extends over 14 amino acids. CDR1 and CDR2 from the germline V gene are SGDLS and YYNGEE. The entire variable domain, with the rest obtained from reference TRBV9 and TRBJ1-1, is as follows: DSGVTQTPKHLITATGQRVTLRCSPRSGDLSVYWYQQSLDQGLQFLIQYYNGEERAKGNILERFSAQQFPDLHSELNLSSLELGDSALYFCASSGPGESAEAFFGQGTRLTVV.

The chain couples TRBV9 to TRBJ1-2; D may be TRBD1 (5 bases). Germline values: CDR1 SGDLS, CDR2 YYNGEE. Trimming shortened V by 2 bases and J by 0 bases, and 11 bases separated the two germline ends. The CDR3 has 15 residues. The CDR3 nucleotides read TGTGCCAGCAGCGTCGCCCGACAGCCTAACTATGGCTACACCTTC. Amino acids: CASSVARQPNYGYTF.

This clone was observed a handful of times. J is TRBJ1-1 and V is TRBV5-4; 7 bases match TRBD1. Germline-derived CDR1 and CDR2 are SGHNT and YYREEE (reference sequence). This CDR3 has 14 amino acids. Losses at the gene ends were 5 bases for V and 1 base for J; bases not matched to a gene: 5. Here the CDR3 reads CASRPGQPNTEAFF. CDR3 sequence (DNA): TGTGCCAGCAGGCCGGGACAGCCGAACACTGAAGCTTTCTTT.

The chain joins TRBV9 to TRBJ1-2; possible D gene TRBD1, 5 bases. V was shortened by 2 bases and J by 4 bases, with 6 bases between the two germline ends. The CDR3 has 12 residues. Germline loops: CDR1 SGDLS, CDR2 YYNGEE. The CDR3 coding sequence is TGTGCCAGCAGCGTGGGGACCTATGGCTACACCTTC. Its translation is CASSVGTYGYTF.

The chain employs TRBV7-9 and TRBJ2-1; D is undetermined. CDR3 size: 13 residues. The V end lost 4 bases, the J end lost 7 bases, and 11 bases lay between the germline ends. CDR1 is SEHNR, CDR2 FQNEAQ, per germline (reference sequence). CDR3 protein: CASSSMGGNEQFF. The CDR3 DNA reads TGTGCCAGCAGCTCTATGGGTGGGAATGAGCAGTTCTTC.

This clone was seen a few times. The V gene is TRBV30, the J gene TRBJ2-7, with 10 positions matching TRBD1. The V and J ends lost 0 bases and 13 bases, in that order; junction bases with no gene match: 3. CDR1 is GTSNPN and CDR2 is SVGIG in the germline V gene (reference sequence). The CDR3 spans 11 residues. The CDR3 nucleotides read TGTGCCTGGAGTGTCCGGGACAGGGGATACTTC. Translation gives CAWSVRDRGYF.

A few counts support this clone. The chain employs TRBV4-1 and TRBJ2-3; D gene unclear. Germline V gene lookup returns CDR1 MGHRA and CDR2 YSYEKL. Trimming took off 1 base at V and 5 bases at J, with 4 bases between the two ends. The CDR3 length is 12 residues. CDR3 sequence (DNA): TGCGCCAGCAGCCAAGCAAGAGATACGCAGTATTTT. Translation: CASSQARDTQYF.

This clone has more than one count but fewer than ten. The chain has TRBV28 and TRBJ1-1, with unresolved D. Germline CDR1 MDHEN, CDR2 SYDVKM. The V gene lost 8 bases and the J gene lost 0 bases, with 10 bases spanning the gap. This CDR3 comprises 13 residues. Here the CDR3 DNA reads TGTGCCAGCCGTCAGTACCTGAACACTGAAGCTTTCTTT. Encoded protein: CASRQYLNTEAFF.

This chain connects TRBV7-2 to TRBJ1-5; no definite D call. CDR3 length: 14 amino acids. The germline gives CDR1 SGHTA, CDR2 FQGNSA. Trimming removed 1 base from V and 6 bases from J, with 10 bases in between. The CDR3 DNA is TGTGCCAGCAGCTTAGTAACGGGGAGTCAGCCCCAGCATTTT. This codes for CASSLVTGSQPQHF.

This clone was picked up a small number of times. The rearrangement joins TRBV25-1 to TRBJ2-5; 11 bases agree with TRBD2. Trimming took 6 bases from V and 5 from J; bases not matched to a gene: 14. The CDR3 spans 17 residues. The germline V gene encodes CDR1 MGHDK and CDR2 SYGVNS. CDR3 in amino acids: CASSRPGTSGPGETQYF. The CDR3 coding sequence is TGTGCCAGCAGCCGTCCCGGGACTAGCGGACCTGGGGAGACCCAGTACTTC.

V and J are TRBV29-1 and TRBJ2-5; 13 positions agree with TRBD2. Germline V gives CDR1 SQVTM, CDR2 ANQGSEA. V shed 8 bases, J shed 5 bases, and the junction held 5 bases outside the gene matches. CDR3 length: 13 residues. CDR3 sequence reads: CSIKTSGGETQYF. CDR3 bases: TGCAGCATTAAGACTAGCGGGGGGGAGACCCAGTACTTC.

Many counts were recorded for this clone. The V gene is TRBV6-6, the J gene TRBJ2-7; no definite D call. From germline, CDR1 is MNHNY and CDR2 SVGAGI (reference sequence). The germline V and J ends were trimmed by 2 bases and 1 base, with 9 bases remaining between them. The CDR3 runs to 14 residues. CDR3 nucleotide sequence: TGTGCCAGCAGTTACCTCGAGGTATCCTACGAGCAGTACTTC. As protein: CASSYLEVSYEQYF.

This clone has more than one count but fewer than ten. The J gene is TRBJ2-7, the V gene TRBV5-1, with a weak D call TRBD1 (6 bases). Germline V lookup: CDR1 SGHRS, CDR2 YFSETQ. This CDR3 is 12 amino acids long. Trimming pared 1 base from V and 5 bases from J, leaving 7 bases between. The CDR3 reads CASSLQGNEQYF. Written as DNA, the CDR3 is TGCGCCAGCAGCTTGCAGGGGAACGAGCAGTACTTC.

A remark on this clone: This could be a read error, since a much larger clone is one nucleotide away. The J gene is TRBJ2-1, the V gene TRBV7-8; 13 nucleotides match TRBD2. Germline CDR1 reads SGHVS; CDR2 reads FQNEAQ. V lost 5 bases, J lost 4 bases, and 2 bases stayed unmatched. The CDR3 sequence is 15 residues long. CDR3 DNA: TGTGCCAGCAGCGGGGGACTAGCGGGATACAATGAGCAGTTCTTC. It specifies CASSGGLAGYNEQFF.

This rearrangement joins TRBV27 to TRBJ2-7; D gene ambiguous. Trimming pared 1 base from V and 5 bases from J, leaving 12 bases between. Germline CDR1 and CDR2: MNHEY and SMNVEV (reference sequence). The CDR3 runs 14 residues. CDR3 DNA: TGTGCCAGCAGTTTATGGACCAAGGACGACGAGCAGTACTTC. Its protein is CASSLWTKDDEQYF.

There are many counts of this clone. This sequence joins TRBV29-1 and TRBJ2-5; tentative D call: TRBD1 (6 bases). The V gene lost 4 bases and the J gene lost 2 bases, with 14 bases spanning the gap. Germline CDR1 SQVTM, CDR2 ANQGSEA. The CDR3 is 14 amino acids. The chain's CDR3 is CSVVPQGQQETQYF. Written as DNA, the CDR3 is TGCAGCGTTGTCCCGCAGGGACAACAAGAGACCCAGTACTTC.